The T cell receptor (beta chain) under discussion was sequenced for a study of blood T cell repertoires in COVID-19. The overall study: From T cells, B-cell-depleted T cells, or PBMCs came the material, which was cDNA or gDNA.

Source study methods: The authors estimated nucleated cell counts from reference gene primer amplification. TCRdb's table, derived via immunoSEQ multiplex PCR, lists solely in-frame clones and lacks some. V, J and clone size are taken as reported in that table, and D and trimming were inferred from the DNA itself. The sample has some 180,000 clones; around 86% are singletons. V dropped 0 bases and J dropped 5; count of bases not matched to a gene: 4. Germline loops: CDR1 SGHRS, CDR2 YFSETQ. The CDR3 is made up of 16 amino acids. The sample was peripheral blood. The sequence came from a man aged 40-49 years with acute or convalescent COVID-19. This chain links TRBV5-1 with TRBJ2-3; 12 nucleotides match TRBD2. The CDR3 sequence: CASSLELAGGGDTQYF. The CDR3 nucleotides are TGCGCCAGCAGCTTGGAACTAGCGGGGGGTGGAGATACGCAGTATTTT. The full variable domain, in which reference TRBV5-1 and TRBJ2-3 provide the parts outside the CDR3, is KAGVTQTPRYLIKTRGQQVTLSCSPISGHRSVSWYQQTPGQGLQFLFEYFSETQRNKGNFPGRFSGRQFSNSRSEMNVSTLELGDSALYLCASSLELAGGGDTQYFGPGTRLTVL.